These 19 T cell receptor beta chains were all obtained from the same sample, sequenced in a study of T cells in localized non-small cell lung cancer. Libraries were prepared by immunoSEQ multiplex PCR; TCRdb keeps only in-frame clonotypes and omits some of them. This table has around 31,000 clones, under 95% appearing once. The specimen was peripheral blood, collected before any cancer treatment. The receptors shown here come from a woman between 35 and 70 years old with stage I lung adenocarcinoma.

The V call is TRBV13, the J call TRBJ2-7, with TRBD2 identical over 8 bases. After removal of 5 bases from V and 5 bases from J, the junction contained 11 bases not matched to a gene. The germline gives CDR1 PRHDT, CDR2 FYEKMQ (reference sequence). This CDR3 has 15 amino acids. CDR3 sequence: CASSRGPGLVNEQYF. The CDR3 bases are TGTGCCAGCAGCCGAGGACCGGGACTAGTGAACGAGCAGTACTTC.

This rearrangement joins TRBV9 to TRBJ1-2, with a possible D match to TRBD1 (5 bases). Germline V lookup: CDR1 SGDLS, CDR2 YYNGEE. The CDR3 has 15 amino acids. With 4 bases removed from V and 3 bases from J, the gap between germline ends came to 16 bases. CDR3 DNA: TGTGCCAGCAGCCCCGGTCCCGACAGAGACTATGGCTACACCTTC. This codes for CASSPGPDRDYGYTF.

The chain recombines TRBV2 with TRBJ1-1; tentatively, D is TRBD1 (6 bases). V lost 1 base, J lost 11 bases, and 11 bases lay in between. Germline V lookup: CDR1 SNHLY, CDR2 FYNNEI. CDR3 length equals 12 residues. CDR3 in DNA: TGTGCCAGCAGTGAAGTGGTCAGGGGCGCTTTCTTT. It translates to CASSEVVRGAFF.

This rearrangement joins TRBV5-8 to TRBJ1-1; D gene unclear. CDR3 length: 15 residues. CDR1 and CDR2 (germline): SGHTS, YDEGEE. V was cut by 1 base and J by 1 base, with 11 bases left in between. In DNA form, the CDR3 reads TGTGCCAGCAGCTTGATTGTCAGGAAGAACACTGAAGCTTTCTTT. Its translation: CASSLIVRKNTEAFF. Complete variable domain (other parts from reference TRBV5-8 and TRBJ1-1): EAGVTQSPTHLIKTRGQQATLRCSPISGHTSVYWYQQALGLGLQFLLWYDEGEERNRGNFPPRFSGRQFPNYSSELNVNALELEDSALYLCASSLIVRKNTEAFFGQGTRLTVV.

The chain employs TRBV6-5 and TRBJ2-7; 7 nucleotides align to TRBD1. The CDR3 has 13 residues. V dropped 7 bases and J dropped 6; count of bases not matched to a gene: 9. Per the germline V gene, CDR1 is MNHEY and CDR2 is SVGAGI. In nucleotides, the CDR3 is TGTGCCAGCACAAAGACCCACAGGGGCGAGCAGTACTTC. It specifies CASTKTHRGEQYF.

The chain has TRBV1 and TRBJ2-1; the table's D call of TRBD2 was not tested on the DNA. TRBV1 is labeled a pseudogene. The length of the CDR3 is 18 residues. This chain's CDR3 is CTSSQEQFSGSVNNEQFF. The DNA for the CDR3 is TGCACCAGCAGCCAAGAACAATTTAGCGGGAGCGTCAACAATGAGCAGTTCTTC.

The chain is built from TRBV7-9 and TRBJ1-5; unclear D gene. With 5 bases removed from V and 7 bases from J, the gap between germline ends came to 9 bases. This CDR3 comprises 12 residues. CDR1 and CDR2 from the germline V gene are SEHNR and FQNEAQ (reference sequence). CDR3 bases: TGTGCCAGCAGCGAAGAAGCGCAGCCCCAGCATTTT. Protein sequence: CASSEEAQPQHF.

For the CDR3, the DNA is TGTGCTAGTGGTTTGGCAGGGGTCAATGAGCAGTTCTTC. It yields the protein CASGLAGVNEQFF. This rearrangement joins TRBV12-5 to TRBJ2-1; the D gene is possibly TRBD1 (6 bases). This CDR3 contains 13 residues. The V gene's germline CDR1 is LGHNT and CDR2 FRNRAP. V was trimmed by 1 base and J by 6 bases, leaving 7 bases between them.

The chain combines TRBV19 with TRBJ1-5; a weak D match, TRBD1 (5 bases). This CDR3 comprises 14 residues. V was clipped by 0 bases and J by 2 bases, with 5 bases between them. Germline V CDR1 and CDR2: LNHDA, SQIVND (reference sequence). CDR3 coding DNA: TGTGCCAGTAGTATAGACAGGGGCAATCAGCCCCAGCATTTT. Translated, it gives CASSIDRGNQPQHF.

This clone appeared once. The chain uses TRBV6-1 and TRBJ2-7; 8 nucleotides match TRBD1. The trim removed 6 bases at V and 3 bases at J, leaving 10 bases unmatched. From germline, CDR1 is MNHNS and CDR2 SASEGT. The CDR3 contains 15 residues. CDR3 amino acids: CASSYRGDELYEQYF. For the CDR3, the DNA is TGTGCCAGCAGCTACAGGGGGGACGAACTCTACGAGCAGTACTTC.

CDR3 DNA sequence: TGTGCCAGCTCACTAGGACCACTGAGCTCTGGAAACACCATATATTTT. Protein product: CASSLGPLSSGNTIYF. V usage is TRBV18 and J usage is TRBJ1-3; unclear D gene. The CDR3 spans 16 residues. CDR1 is KGHSH and CDR2 is LQKENI in the germline V gene. Trimming shortened V by 4 bases and J by 0 bases, and 13 bases separated the two germline ends.

The chain recombines TRBV28 with TRBJ1-2; D is perhaps TRBD1 (6 bases). This CDR3 is built from 16 residues. V lost 5 bases, J lost 4 bases, and 20 bases lay in between. The germline V gene has CDR1 MDHEN and CDR2 SYDVKM. For the CDR3, the DNA is TGTGCCAGCAGTCCTCGGGGGCCGACTTACAGCTATGGCTACACCTTC. Protein product: CASSPRGPTYSYGYTF.

V is TRBV7-2 and J is TRBJ1-2; 10 bases align to TRBD1. The CDR3 consists of 15 residues. V gave up 1 base and J gave up 12 bases; unmatched junction bases: 11. Germline assignment: CDR1 SGHTA and CDR2 FQGNSA. The CDR3 sequence is CASSLGGDDRGLDTF. CDR3 DNA: TGTGCCAGCAGCTTAGGTGGCGACGACAGGGGGCTTGACACCTTC.

The chain joins TRBV18 to TRBJ1-1, with 11 bases identical to TRBD1. CDR3 length: 15 amino acids. Trimming at V came to 3 bases and at J to 10 bases, leaving 10 bases not matched to a gene. Germline V gene sequence: CDR1 KGHSH, CDR2 LQKENI. The CDR3 DNA reads as TGTGCCAGCTCACCGCTGGACAGGGGGCAAGTGGGAGCTTTCTTT. The encoded protein is CASSPLDRGQVGAFF.

This chain joins TRBV29-1 and TRBJ2-7; 7 bases are a match to TRBD1. The CDR3 length is 15 residues. Germline lookup yields CDR1 SQVTM and CDR2 ANQGSEA. After removal of 5 bases from V and 2 bases from J, the junction contained 12 bases not matched to a gene. CDR3 nucleotides: TGCAGCGTTACTTCAAAGGGACAGCCGCCCTACGAGCAGTACTTC. It translates to CSVTSKGQPPYEQYF.

The chain employs TRBV5-1 and TRBJ1-2; 10 bases align to TRBD1. V lost 3 bases to trimming and J lost 6 bases; unmatched junction nucleotides: 8. Germline lookup yields CDR1 SGHRS and CDR2 YFSETQ. This CDR3 comprises 15 residues. In DNA form, the CDR3 reads TGCGCCAGCAGCTCGCAAGCCGGGACAGGGGATGGCTACACCTTC. This gives the protein CASSSQAGTGDGYTF. The full variable domain, rest sourced from reference TRBV5-1 and TRBJ1-2, is KAGVTQTPRYLIKTRGQQVTLSCSPISGHRSVSWYQQTPGQGLQFLFEYFSETQRNKGNFPGRFSGRQFSNSRSEMNVSTLELGDSALYLCASSSQAGTGDGYTFGSGTRLTVV.

Comments on this clone: Other DNA variants within this sample encode the same CDR3. The CDR3, as DNA: TGCGCCAGCAGCTTATCAGGAGACCAAGAGACCCAGTACTTC. This encodes CASSLSGDQETQYF. The rearrangement uses TRBV5-1 and TRBJ2-5; D not certain. The V gene lost 2 bases and the J gene lost 0 bases, with 8 bases spanning the gap. CDR3 length equals 14 residues. Germline-derived CDR1 and CDR2 are SGHRS and YFSETQ. The entire variable domain, with the rest obtained from reference TRBV5-1 and TRBJ2-5, is as follows: KAGVTQTPRYLIKTRGQQVTLSCSPISGHRSVSWYQQTPGQGLQFLFEYFSETQRNKGNFPGRFSGRQFSNSRSEMNVSTLELGDSALYLCASSLSGDQETQYFGPGTRLLVL.

The rearrangement uses TRBV6-1 and TRBJ2-7; perhaps TRBD2 as D (6 bases). CDR3 size: 14 residues. Germline CDR1 reads MNHNS; CDR2 reads SASEGT. The V end was cut by 2 bases, the J end by 12 bases, with 20 bases between. CDR3 residues: CASSEMMGGGGRYF. The CDR3 region has the DNA TGTGCCAGCAGTGAAATGATGGGAGGCGGAGGCCGGTACTTC.

The chain couples TRBV28 to TRBJ1-4; perhaps TRBD1 as D (6 bases). This CDR3 is 15 amino acids long. V was clipped by 6 bases and J by 8 bases, with 19 bases between them. Germline V gene lookup returns CDR1 MDHEN and CDR2 SYDVKM. The CDR3 reads CASRKPGQLVEKLFF. The CDR3, as DNA: TGTGCCAGCAGAAAACCGGGACAACTAGTCGAAAAACTGTTTTTT.